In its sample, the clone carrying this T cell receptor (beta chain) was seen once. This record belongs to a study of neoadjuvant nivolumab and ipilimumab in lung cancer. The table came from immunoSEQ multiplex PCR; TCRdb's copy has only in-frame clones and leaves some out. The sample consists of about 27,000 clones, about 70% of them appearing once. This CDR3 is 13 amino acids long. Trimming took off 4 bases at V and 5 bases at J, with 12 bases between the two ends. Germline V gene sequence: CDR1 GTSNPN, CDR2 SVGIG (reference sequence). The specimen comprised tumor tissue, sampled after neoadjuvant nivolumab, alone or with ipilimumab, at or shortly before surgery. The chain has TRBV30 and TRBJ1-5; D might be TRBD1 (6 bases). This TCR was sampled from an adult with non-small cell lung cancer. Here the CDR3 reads CAWNRNRDQPQHF. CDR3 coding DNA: TGTGCCTGGAATCGAAACAGGGATCAGCCCCAGCATTTT.